The T cell receptor (beta chain) under discussion was sequenced for a study of blood T cell repertoires in COVID-19. Enrolled through a virtual design, the participants were between 18 and 89 years of age and came from some 25 US areas. Authors' methods: Reference gene primer amplification yielded estimated nucleated cell counts. Sequencing was performed with immunoSEQ multiplex PCR; in TCRdb, only in-frame clones are kept and a portion is missing. That table furnishes V, J and clone size, whereas the DNA furnished D and trimming. The sample lists some 130,000 clones, roughly four fifths occurring once. Germline CDR1 reads SGHNT; CDR2 reads YYREEE (reference sequence). The ends lost 2 bases at V and 2 bases at J; junction bases unmatched: 7. The CDR3 consists of 15 residues.

This TCR came from a middle-aged man with acute COVID-19. The specimen sequenced was PBMCs or T cells enriched from blood (not recorded which). The V and J genes are TRBV5-4 and TRBJ2-7; 7 bases agree with TRBD2. The CDR3 DNA reads TGTGCCAGCAGCTTCGGTCTAGCGGACACCTACGAGCAGTACTTC. Encoded protein: CASSFGLADTYEQYF.